This T cell receptor (beta chain) was observed in a study of cytomegalovirus exposure and HLA in healthy donors. The CDR3 extends over 16 amino acids. The germline gives CDR1 SGHTA, CDR2 FQGNSA. Primers for the PCR totalled 60 Vbeta and 13 Jbeta. The protocol was immunoSEQ multiplex PCR, while the TCRdb copy is restricted to in-frame clones and leaves out a portion. The sample consists of roughly 90,000 clones, 84% of them appearing once. Regarding the study as a whole: Most CMV-associated TCR beta chains were later found to appear HLA-restricted. Most TCR beta V segments were productive about 87% or about 30% of the time in an earlier analysis. Compared with the approximately 680-donor mean, an Asian-associated ancestry cluster reportedly had fewer N-insertions, according to a later analysis. Listed as cytomegalovirus-associated were 150 or so TCR beta chains.

The sample holds one count of this clone. The antigen is not known. The rearrangement uses TRBV7-2 and TRBJ2-5, with D tentatively TRBD2 (6 bases). The assigned J gene may be wrong: the sequence end matches TRBJ2-7 better. The source material was PBMCs. This clonotype originated in a man in his late teens or twenties in good health and CMV-seronegative. CDR3 in amino acids: CASSETPGTVGSEQYF. As DNA, the CDR3 is TGTGCCAGCAGCGAAACACCCGGGACTGTTGGGTCCGAGCAGTACTTC.